The 18 T cell receptor beta chains reported below all come from one sample, sequenced in a study of beta chain features in type 1 diabetes. Every isolated RNA sample was fully reverse transcribed, so sequencing captured expressed TCRB transcripts. Sequencing was performed with immunoSEQ multiplex PCR; in TCRdb, only in-frame clones are kept and a portion is missing. This table has hundreds of thousands of clones, approximately 30% appearing once. Input material: naive CD4+ T cells from blood. All receptors come from a man younger than 35 in good health.

This clone was found a few times. The V call is TRBV4-3, the J call TRBJ2-7; TRBD1 aligns across 10 bases. Germline CDR1 reads LGHNA; CDR2 reads YSLEER. The V segment lost 0 bases and the J segment 9 bases; nucleotides outside the gene matches: 11. This CDR3 is 16 amino acids long. CDR3 DNA: TGCGCCAGCAGCCAAGATTCCGGGACAGGGGTCTTGTGGCAGTACTTC. Protein sequence: CASSQDSGTGVLWQYF.

This clone was seen a few times. CDR3 DNA: TGTGCCTCCCAGACCCAGGGCTCCTATGGCTACACCTTC. Translation: CASQTQGSYGYTF. V is TRBV30 and J is TRBJ1-2, with D possibly TRBD1 on 5 matching bases. With 7 bases removed from V and 4 bases from J, the gap between germline ends came to 16 bases. CDR1 and CDR2 (germline): GTSNPN, SVGIG (reference sequence). The CDR3 covers 13 residues.

This clone was seen more than once but under ten times. V is TRBV9 and J is TRBJ2-7; D gene ambiguous. This CDR3 spans 12 amino acids. V lost 5 bases and J lost 3, with 9 bases in between. Germline CDR1 reads SGDLS; CDR2 reads YYNGEE. CDR3 loop: CASSRDNYEQYF. The CDR3 region has the DNA TGTGCCAGCAGTAGAGACAACTACGAGCAGTACTTC.

The chain carries TRBV14 and TRBJ2-1; TRBD1 or TRBD2 may be the D gene (6 bases each). CDR3 length: 14 amino acids. Trimming took 1 base from V and 7 from J, leaving 11 bases between them. Germline V lookup: CDR1 SGHDN, CDR2 FVKESK. The CDR3 nucleotides read TGTGCCAGCAGCCAAGTCTCGGGGGCAAATGAGCAGTTCTTC. Translating it yields CASSQVSGANEQFF.

J is TRBJ2-1 and V is TRBV20-1, with D unclear. Trimming removed 6 bases from V and 8 bases from J, with 11 bases in between. From germline, CDR1 is DFQATT and CDR2 SNEGSKA (reference sequence). The CDR3 is made up of 11 amino acids. CDR3 DNA sequence: TGCAGTGCGGCTAAAGAGGATGAGCAGTTCTTC. Its protein product is CSAAKEDEQFF.

Of note for this clone: Other DNA sequences in this specimen translate into the identical CDR3. The V gene is TRBV6-6, the J gene TRBJ2-1; maybe TRBD2 (6 bases). The CDR3 length is 15 residues. Germline lookup yields CDR1 MNHNY and CDR2 SVGAGI (reference sequence). V gave up 3 bases and J gave up 0 bases, with 9 bases separating them. The DNA of the CDR3 is TGTGCCAGCAGTTATAGCGGAAGCTCCTACAATGAGCAGTTCTTC. This encodes CASSYSGSSYNEQFF.

The chain combines TRBV30 with TRBJ1-5; unclear D gene. CDR3 length: 13 amino acids. Trimming took off 4 bases at V and 6 bases at J, with 13 bases between the two ends. Germline loops: CDR1 GTSNPN, CDR2 SVGIG (reference sequence). Written as DNA, the CDR3 is TGTGCCTGGAACCGGCTTGCCTCTCAGCCCCAGCATTTT. Residues: CAWNRLASQPQHF.

The chain is built from TRBV6-6 and TRBJ2-1; possibly TRBD1 for D (6 bases). The V end lost 0 bases, the J end lost 7 bases, and 16 bases lay between the germline ends. There are 16 residues in the CDR3. Germline V CDR1 and CDR2: MNHNY, SVGAGI (reference sequence). The CDR3 region is CASSYSIQGSKNEQFF. CDR3 DNA: TGTGCCAGCAGTTACTCAATACAGGGAAGTAAGAATGAGCAGTTCTTC.

The chain is built from TRBV20-1 and TRBJ1-2; D ambiguous. CDR3 length: 10 amino acids. V lost 3 bases, J lost 12 bases, and 11 bases lay in between. Germline V gene sequence: CDR1 DFQATT, CDR2 SNEGSKA (reference sequence). In nucleotides, the CDR3 is TGCAGTGCTAGTGCAGACGAGAACACCTTC. This translates into CSASADENTF.

The chain links TRBV25-1 to TRBJ2-6; TRBD1 aligns across 8 bases. The CDR3 sequence is 16 residues long. Losses at the gene ends were 5 bases for V and 1 base for J; bases not matched to a gene: 4. Germline-derived CDR1 and CDR2 are MGHDK and SYGVNS. The CDR3 nucleotides read TGTGCCAGCAGTAGGACAGGGAGGTCTGGGGCCAACGTCCTGACTTTC. Protein sequence: CASSRTGRSGANVLTF. The full variable domain, in which reference TRBV25-1 and TRBJ2-6 provide the parts outside the CDR3, is EADIYQTPRYLVIGTGKKITLECSQTMGHDKMYWYQQDPGMELHLIHYSYGVNSTEKGDLSSESTVSRIRTEHFPLTLESARPSHTSQYLCASSRTGRSGANVLTFGAGSRLTVL.

The CDR3 spells CASSPPGLAGDEQYF. CDR3 in DNA: TGTGCCAGCAGCCCACCGGGACTAGCGGGAGACGAGCAGTACTTC. This sequence joins TRBV7-2 and TRBJ2-7, with 14 bases lining up with TRBD2. Germline trimming cut 5 bases from V and 5 bases from J; bases unmatched to any gene: 5. The CDR3 runs to 15 residues. Germline values: CDR1 SGHTA, CDR2 FQGNSA.

CDR3 sequence (DNA): TGTGCCATCAGGGGGGACGGCTCCTACGAGCAGTACTTC. This sequence encodes CAIRGDGSYEQYF. The rearrangement uses TRBV10-3 and TRBJ2-7; D is tentatively TRBD1 or TRBD2 (5 bases each). Trimming cost V 6 bases and J 0 bases, with 9 bases left between them. The CDR3 has 13 amino acids. Germline loops: CDR1 ENHRY, CDR2 SYGVKD.

This rearrangement joins TRBV4-2 to TRBJ1-1, with no clear D. This CDR3 is built from 14 residues. Germline assignment: CDR1 LGHNA and CDR2 YNFKEQ. V shed 3 bases and J shed 2 bases, with 10 bases lying between them. The CDR3 reads CASSHPRGNTEAFF. The DNA for the CDR3 is TGTGCCAGCAGCCATCCTCGGGGTAACACTGAAGCTTTCTTT.

This clone has a handful of counts. This rearrangement joins TRBV7-9 to TRBJ2-3; D gene unclear. Trimming took off 2 bases at V and 4 bases at J, with 10 bases between the two ends. This CDR3 has 14 residues. Germline lookup yields CDR1 SEHNR and CDR2 FQNEAQ (reference sequence). The CDR3 DNA reads as TGTGCCAGCAGCTTAACCGCGGCAGCAGATACGCAGTATTTT. Translation gives CASSLTAAADTQYF.

Ten or more counts support this clone. The chain carries TRBV5-1 and TRBJ2-2, with a possible D match to TRBD2 (5 bases). CDR3 length: 13 residues. The V end was cut by 4 bases, the J end by 11 bases, with 15 bases between. Germline CDR1 and CDR2: SGHRS and YFSETQ. The CDR3 bases are TGCGCCAGCAGCCCCGCCAGGCGGGTAGAGCTGTTTTTT. This codes for CASSPARRVELFF.

This clone came up a few times. The CDR3 nucleotides read TGTGCCAGCAGTTTTCCGGGAGATCAAGTTAATCGGTACTTC. Amino acid sequence: CASSFPGDQVNRYF. The chain is built from TRBV28 and TRBJ2-7; possible D gene TRBD2, 6 bases. With 3 bases removed from V and 12 bases from J, the gap between germline ends came to 21 bases. Germline-derived CDR1 and CDR2 are MDHEN and SYDVKM. This CDR3 comprises 14 residues.

The chain links TRBV27 to TRBJ2-7, with D possibly called TRBD1 or TRBD2 (6 bases each). V was cut by 6 bases and J by 6 bases, with 15 bases left in between. The CDR3 spans 13 residues. Germline lookup yields CDR1 MNHEY and CDR2 SMNVEV (reference sequence). In nucleotides, the CDR3 is TGTGCCAGCAGGAACACAGGGAGGTCCGAGCAGTACTTC. This gives the protein CASRNTGRSEQYF.

The rearrangement joins TRBV11-2 to TRBJ2-3; TRBD2 might be the D (6 bases). V lost 2 bases, J lost 0 bases, and 9 bases lay in between. Per the germline V gene, CDR1 is SGHAT and CDR2 is FQNNGV. This CDR3 has 15 residues. The CDR3 nucleotides are TGTGCCAGCAGCTTACTAGCGACTAGCACAGATACGCAGTATTTT. Its protein is CASSLLATSTDTQYF.